This passage covers 10 T cell receptor beta chains from one sample sequenced in a study of blood T cell repertoires in COVID-19 (dated by TCRdb to about 2020). The library was obtained by the immunoSEQ multiplex PCR assay. TCRdb mirrors the immuneACCESS table, restricted to in-frame sequences. Some clones are absent from its copies; in checked studies, under half trace to an unresolved V gene, and the reason for the others is unknown. This sample is represented by some 190,000 clones; approximately 92% of them were singletons. Of the sample, about 2.1% falls within the top ten clones. Specimen: PBMCs or T cells enriched from blood (not recorded which). These receptors originate from a woman in her thirties or forties with acute COVID-19.

This clone has more than one count but fewer than ten. This sequence joins TRBV6-6 and TRBJ1-1, with TRBD1 matching over 11 bases. CDR3 length equals 17 residues. The germline V gene encodes CDR1 MNHNY and CDR2 SVGAGI (reference sequence). Trimming at V came to 5 bases and at J to 3 bases, leaving 11 bases not matched to a gene. This chain's CDR3 is CASSLFPGQGDDTEAFF. CDR3 DNA: TGTGCCAGCAGTCTATTTCCGGGACAGGGGGATGACACTGAAGCTTTCTTT.

The J gene is TRBJ1-3, the V gene TRBV29-1; D gene uncertain. CDR1 is SQVTM, CDR2 ANQGSEA, per germline. The germline V and J ends were trimmed by 4 bases and 2 bases, with 6 bases remaining between them. The CDR3 is made up of 12 amino acids. The CDR3 DNA follows: TGCAGCGTTGGCGAGGCTGGAAACACCATATATTTT. Its protein product is CSVGEAGNTIYF.

The chain employs TRBV2 and TRBJ2-7; D ambiguous. V shed 5 bases and J shed 5 bases, with 13 bases lying between them. Germline values: CDR1 SNHLY, CDR2 FYNNEI. There are 13 residues in the CDR3. CDR3 amino acids: CASSLGAVNEQYF. CDR3 sequence (DNA): TGTGCCAGCAGTTTGGGTGCGGTAAACGAGCAGTACTTC.

The chain is built from TRBV3-1 (or the pseudogene TRBV3-2) and TRBJ1-4; TRBD1 aligns across 12 bases. Per germline, CDR1 LGHDT and CDR2 YNNKEL (reference sequence). The J segment lost 7 bases and the V segment lost 2 bases, leaving 8 bases of the junction unmatched. This CDR3 spans 17 amino acids. This CDR3 is CASSQLGQGAKAEKLFF. The CDR3 region has the DNA TGTGCCAGCAGCCAACTGGGACAGGGGGCGAAGGCTGAAAAACTGTTTTTT.

The genes are TRBV6-5 and TRBJ2-2; TRBD1 agrees at 7 bases. The V and J ends lost 4 bases and 1 base, in that order; junction bases with no gene match: 3. This CDR3 has 15 amino acids. In germline, CDR1 is MNHEY, CDR2 SVGAGI. DNA for the CDR3: TGTGCCAGCAGTTGGGGACAGTGGAACACCGGGGAGCTGTTTTTT. Amino acid sequence: CASSWGQWNTGELFF.

This chain uses TRBV2 with TRBJ2-2; no reliable D call. This CDR3 has 15 amino acids. V was pared by 1 base and J by 0 bases, with 6 bases between. CDR1 and CDR2 (germline): SNHLY, FYNNEI. In nucleotides, the CDR3 is TGTGCCAGCAGTGAAGGCACAGCGAACACCGGGGAGCTGTTTTTT. Translated: CASSEGTANTGELFF.

The CDR3 nucleotides are TGTGCCAGCAGCTATGTATTAAAAGGGGACAGGGACTACGAGCAGTACTTC. This codes for CASSYVLKGDRDYEQYF. The V call is TRBV6-2 or TRBV6-3, the J call TRBJ2-7; TRBD1 matches 9 bases. The CDR3 spans 17 residues. Trimming at V came to 6 bases and at J to 3 bases, leaving 15 bases not matched to a gene. Germline CDR1 reads MNHEY; CDR2 reads SVGEGT.

The chain recombines TRBV7-2 with TRBJ2-5; 12 bases match TRBD2. The CDR3 runs 16 residues. The ends lost 1 base at V and 5 bases at J; junction bases unmatched: 5. Germline V gives CDR1 SGHTA, CDR2 FQGNSA. CDR3 in amino acids: CASSLVLAGGPETQYF. The CDR3 DNA reads as TGTGCCAGCAGCTTAGTGCTAGCGGGAGGGCCCGAGACCCAGTACTTC.

The chain joins TRBV6-2 or TRBV6-3 to TRBJ1-2; D is uncertain. With 3 bases removed from V and 8 bases from J, the gap between germline ends came to 13 bases. The CDR3 spans 13 residues. Germline V gene data show CDR1 as MNHEY and CDR2 as SVGEGT. CDR3 loop: CASSYSGSEGYTF. The CDR3 DNA sequence: TGTGCCAGCAGTTATTCCGGGTCGGAAGGCTACACCTTC.

This clone was found a few times. The rearrangement joins TRBV2 to TRBJ2-2; unclear D gene. The germline CDR1 and CDR2 sequences are SNHLY and FYNNEI. Trimming removed 6 bases at V and 3 bases at J, with 5 bases between. The length of the CDR3 is 12 residues. As DNA, the CDR3 is TGTGCCAGCAGGTCCTACACCGGGGAGCTGTTTTTT. It translates to CASRSYTGELFF.